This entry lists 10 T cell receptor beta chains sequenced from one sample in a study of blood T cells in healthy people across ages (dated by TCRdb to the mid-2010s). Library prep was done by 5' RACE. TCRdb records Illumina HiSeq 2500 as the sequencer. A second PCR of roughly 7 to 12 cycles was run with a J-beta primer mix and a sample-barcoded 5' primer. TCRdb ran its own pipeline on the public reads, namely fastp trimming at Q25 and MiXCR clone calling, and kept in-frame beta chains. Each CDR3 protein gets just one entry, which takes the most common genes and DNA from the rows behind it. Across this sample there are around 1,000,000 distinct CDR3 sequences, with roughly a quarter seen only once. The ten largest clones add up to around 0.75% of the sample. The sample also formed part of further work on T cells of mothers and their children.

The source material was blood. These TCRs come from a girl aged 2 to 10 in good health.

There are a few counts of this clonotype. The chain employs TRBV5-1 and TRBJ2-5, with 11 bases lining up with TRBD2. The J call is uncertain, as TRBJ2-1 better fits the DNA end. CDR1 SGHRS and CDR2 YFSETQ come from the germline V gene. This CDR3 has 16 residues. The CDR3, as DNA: TGCGCCAGCAGCTTGGTGGGGACTAGCGGTCGAGATGAGCAGTTCTTC. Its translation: CASSLVGTSGRDEQFF.

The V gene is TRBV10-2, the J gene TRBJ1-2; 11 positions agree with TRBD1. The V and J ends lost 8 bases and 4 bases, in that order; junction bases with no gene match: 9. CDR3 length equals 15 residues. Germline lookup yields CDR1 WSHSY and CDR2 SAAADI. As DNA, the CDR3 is TGCGCCAGCGGGTGGACAGGGGGCATCGGCTATGGCTACACCTTC. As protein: CASGWTGGIGYGYTF.

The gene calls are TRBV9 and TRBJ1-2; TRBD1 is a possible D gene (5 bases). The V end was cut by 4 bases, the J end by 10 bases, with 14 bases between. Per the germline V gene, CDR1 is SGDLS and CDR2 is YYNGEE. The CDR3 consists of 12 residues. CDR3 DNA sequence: TGTGCCAGCAGCTCGCAACCAGGGATCTACACCTTC. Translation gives CASSSQPGIYTF.

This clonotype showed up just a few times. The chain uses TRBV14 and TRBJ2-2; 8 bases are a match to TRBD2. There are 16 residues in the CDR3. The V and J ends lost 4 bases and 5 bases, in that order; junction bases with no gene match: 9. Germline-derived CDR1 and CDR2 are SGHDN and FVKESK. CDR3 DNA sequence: TGTGCCAGCAGCCCATTTGGACTAGCAGTTACCGGGGAGCTGTTTTTT. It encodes CASSPFGLAVTGELFF.

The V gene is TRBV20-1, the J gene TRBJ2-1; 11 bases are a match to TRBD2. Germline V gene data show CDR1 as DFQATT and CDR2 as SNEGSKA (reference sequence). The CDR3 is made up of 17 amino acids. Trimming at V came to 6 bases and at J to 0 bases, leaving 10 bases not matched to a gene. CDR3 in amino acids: CSARSGTSGHSYNEQFF. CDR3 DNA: TGCAGTGCCAGGAGTGGGACTAGCGGACACTCCTACAATGAGCAGTTCTTC.

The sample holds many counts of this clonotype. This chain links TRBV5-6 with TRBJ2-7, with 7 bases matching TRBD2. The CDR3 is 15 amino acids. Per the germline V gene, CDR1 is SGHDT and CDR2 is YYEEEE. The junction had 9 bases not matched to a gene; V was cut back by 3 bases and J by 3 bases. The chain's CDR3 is CASSWNAGEGYEQYF. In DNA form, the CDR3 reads TGTGCCAGCAGCTGGAACGCGGGAGAGGGCTACGAGCAGTACTTC.

CDR3 sequence (DNA): TGCAGTGCTAGAGATGGAGGGGGGAACTATGGCTACACCTTC. Protein: CSARDGGGNYGYTF. This chain connects TRBV20-1 to TRBJ1-2; tentative D call: TRBD1 (6 bases). CDR1 is DFQATT and CDR2 is SNEGSKA in the germline V gene (reference sequence). CDR3 length: 14 amino acids. V lost 0 bases and J lost 2, with 10 bases in between.

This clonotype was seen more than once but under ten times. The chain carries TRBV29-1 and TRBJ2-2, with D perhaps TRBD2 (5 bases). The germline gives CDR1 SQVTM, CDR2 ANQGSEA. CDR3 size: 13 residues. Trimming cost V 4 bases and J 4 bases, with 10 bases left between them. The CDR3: CSVGGLLTGELFF. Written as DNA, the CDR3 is TGCAGCGTTGGAGGACTCCTCACCGGGGAGCTGTTTTTT.

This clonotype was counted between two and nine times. DNA of the CDR3: TGCGCCAGCAGCGGACCGGCCCCAGGGGACGAGCAGTACTTC. Translating it yields CASSGPAPGDEQYF. The chain has TRBV5-1 and TRBJ2-5; weak D call: TRBD1 (6 bases). The end of the DNA aligns better with TRBJ2-7, so the J call may be wrong. The CDR3 spans 14 residues. CDR1 SGHRS and CDR2 YFSETQ come from the germline V gene.

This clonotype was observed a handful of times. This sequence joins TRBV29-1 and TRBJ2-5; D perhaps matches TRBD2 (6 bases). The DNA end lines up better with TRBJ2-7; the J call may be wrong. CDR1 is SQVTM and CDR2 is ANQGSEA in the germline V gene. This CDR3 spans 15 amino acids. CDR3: CSVVFGGVSAYEQYF. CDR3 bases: TGCAGCGTTGTGTTCGGGGGAGTAAGCGCCTACGAGCAGTACTTC.